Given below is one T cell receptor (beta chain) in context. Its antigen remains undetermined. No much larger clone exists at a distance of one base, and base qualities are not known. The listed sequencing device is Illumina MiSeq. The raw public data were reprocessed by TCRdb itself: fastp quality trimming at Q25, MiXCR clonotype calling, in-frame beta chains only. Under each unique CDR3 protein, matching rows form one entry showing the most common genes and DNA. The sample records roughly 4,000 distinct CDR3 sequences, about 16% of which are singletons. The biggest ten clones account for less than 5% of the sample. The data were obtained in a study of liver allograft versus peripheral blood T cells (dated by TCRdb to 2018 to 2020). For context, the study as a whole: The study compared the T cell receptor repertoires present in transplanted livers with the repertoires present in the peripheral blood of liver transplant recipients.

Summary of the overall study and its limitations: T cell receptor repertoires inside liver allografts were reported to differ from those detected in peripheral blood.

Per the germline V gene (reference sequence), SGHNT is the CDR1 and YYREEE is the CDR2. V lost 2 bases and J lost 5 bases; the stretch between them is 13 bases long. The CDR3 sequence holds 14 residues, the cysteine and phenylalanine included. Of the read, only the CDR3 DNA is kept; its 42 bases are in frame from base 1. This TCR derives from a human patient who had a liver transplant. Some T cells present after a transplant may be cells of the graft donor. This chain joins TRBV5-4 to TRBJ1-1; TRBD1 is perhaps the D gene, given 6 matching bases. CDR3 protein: CASSLQGGRTEAFF. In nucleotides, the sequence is TGTGCCAGCAGCTTACAGGGTGGAAGAACTGAAGCTTTCTTT.